The 23 T cell receptor beta chains below were found in one sample sequenced in a study of T-cell reconstitution after alpha-beta-depleted transplantation in children. Using unique molecular identifiers, the investigators prepared the TCRbeta library. TCRdb re-called the PCR reads with MiXCR, one entry per CDR3 protein. The table includes roughly 590,000 distinct CDR3 sequences, over 15% detected once. The specimen was PBMCs from the stem cell graft donor, collected from the stem cell graft. These receptors all come from a human donor who donated a stem cell graft to a child with acute myeloid leukemia.

In its sample, this clonotype was seen a few times. This chain connects TRBV27 to TRBJ2-2, with TRBD1 matching 10 bases. The germline V gene has CDR1 MNHEY and CDR2 SMNVEV (reference sequence). V shed 4 bases, J shed 7 bases, and the junction held 6 bases outside the gene matches. The CDR3 totals 15 residues. This CDR3 is CASSSRDRGSGELFF. The CDR3, as DNA: TGTGCCAGCAGTTCCCGGGACAGGGGAAGCGGGGAGCTGTTTTTT.

This chain connects TRBV7-9 to TRBJ1-5; no definite D call. Between the trimmed V and J ends, which lost 0 bases and 7 bases, there was a span of 10 bases. In germline, CDR1 is SEHNR, CDR2 FQNEAQ (reference sequence). This CDR3 has 14 amino acids. The CDR3, as DNA: TGTGCCAGCAGCTTAGCGTCCTCGGGGCAGCCCCAGCATTTT. Encoded protein: CASSLASSGQPQHF. The complete variable domain, with remaining parts taken from reference TRBV7-9 and TRBJ1-5, reads DTGVSQNPRHKITKRGQNVTFRCDPISEHNRLYWYRQTLGQGPEFLTYFQNEAQLEKSRLLSDRFSAERPKGSFSTLEIQRTEQGDSAMYLCASSLASSGQPQHFGDGTRLSIL.

The chain employs TRBV28 and TRBJ2-3; the match to TRBD2 covers 13 bases. V was clipped by 6 bases and J by 4 bases; unmatched bases: 7. The CDR3 has 16 residues. CDR1 MDHEN and CDR2 SYDVKM come from the germline V gene. CDR3 bases: TGTGCCAGCAGGCCAGGACTAGCGGGGGCCTCAGATACGCAGTATTTT. Translating it yields CASRPGLAGASDTQYF.

This clonotype was counted many times. The chain joins TRBV7-3 to TRBJ2-3, with D perhaps assigned TRBD1 or TRBD2 (5 bases each). Germline-derived CDR1 and CDR2 are SGHTA and FQGTGA. This CDR3 has 14 amino acids. V was clipped by 5 bases and J by 0 bases, with 9 bases between them. The CDR3 sequence is CASSRDGSTDTQYF. The DNA of the CDR3 is TGTGCCAGCAGCCGGGACGGGAGCACAGATACGCAGTATTTT.

This chain links TRBV24-1 with TRBJ1-5; the D gene is possibly TRBD1 (6 bases). CDR3 length: 17 amino acids. Trimming took off 7 bases at V and 2 bases at J, with 20 bases between the two ends. Germline V gives CDR1 KGHDR, CDR2 SFDVKD. The CDR3 protein is CATRDLRGCFGNQPQHF. The CDR3 DNA reads TGTGCCACCAGGGACCTCAGGGGATGTTTTGGCAATCAGCCCCAGCATTTT.

This clonotype has just a few counts. The chain has TRBV12-3 or TRBV12-4 and TRBJ2-3, with TRBD2 identical over 7 bases. This CDR3 spans 16 amino acids. The V gene end was trimmed by 6 bases and the J gene end by 0 bases; junction bases not matched to a gene: 9. CDR3 DNA: TGTGCCAGCAGCCCTCCCCTAGCGGTTAGCACAGATACGCAGTATTTT. This codes for CASSPPLAVSTDTQYF.

At least ten counts were recorded for this clonotype. This rearrangement joins TRBV6-1 to TRBJ2-3, with D possibly TRBD2 on 7 matching bases. The germline V and J ends were trimmed by 7 bases and 4 bases, with 12 bases remaining between them. The CDR3 contains 13 residues. Germline V gene sequence: CDR1 MNHNS, CDR2 SASEGT. The CDR3 sequence is CASTSGGADTQYF. The CDR3 DNA reads as TGTGCCAGCACCTCGGGGGGCGCAGATACGCAGTATTTT.

The CDR3 loop reads CATSDVTRGQETQYF. CDR3 nucleotides: TGTGCCACCAGTGATGTCACTAGGGGCCAAGAGACCCAGTACTTC. The chain couples TRBV24-1 to TRBJ2-5; D tentatively reads TRBD1 or TRBD2 (5 bases each). The germline V and J ends were trimmed by 3 bases and 1 base, with 11 bases remaining between them. This CDR3 has 15 amino acids. Germline CDR1 reads KGHDR; CDR2 reads SFDVKD.

In DNA form, the CDR3 reads TGTGCCATCAGTGAGTCGATGGGGGGCACCGGGGAGCTGTTTTTT. This sequence encodes CAISESMGGTGELFF. The chain uses TRBV10-3 and TRBJ2-2, with D perhaps matching TRBD2 (6 bases). Trimming removed 0 bases at V and 4 bases at J, with 9 bases between. This CDR3 region has 15 residues. Germline CDR1 reads ENHRY; CDR2 reads SYGVKD.

This clonotype was picked up many times. The rearrangement joins TRBV20-1 to TRBJ2-1; 8 bases are a match to TRBD2. The CDR3 spans 15 residues. Losses at the gene ends were 0 bases for V and 9 bases for J; bases not matched to a gene: 10. CDR1 is DFQATT, CDR2 SNEGSKA, per germline (reference sequence). CDR3 bases: TGCAGTGCTAGAGATGGGCTAGCGGGCCTTGGTGAGCAGTTCTTC. This sequence encodes CSARDGLAGLGEQFF.

In its sample, this clonotype was seen a few times. This chain joins TRBV7-2 and TRBJ2-1; D gene uncertain. V dropped 1 base and J dropped 6 bases, with 13 bases sitting between them. Germline-derived CDR1 and CDR2 are SGHTA and FQGNSA. The CDR3 is made up of 15 amino acids. In DNA form, the CDR3 reads TGTGCCAGCAGCTTAGAGGTCCCCGCTATCAATGAGCAGTTCTTC. Translating it yields CASSLEVPAINEQFF.

The V and J genes are TRBV7-3 and TRBJ2-2; either TRBD1 or TRBD2 may supply D (6 bases each). Germline V gene lookup returns CDR1 SGHTA and CDR2 FQGTGA. Trimming took off 3 bases at V and 2 bases at J, with 13 bases between the two ends. CDR3 length equals 16 residues. CDR3 amino acids: CASSLGGAENTGELFF. CDR3 bases: TGTGCCAGCAGCTTGGGGGGCGCGGAAAACACCGGGGAGCTGTTTTTT.

This clonotype was detected many times. The rearrangement links TRBV20-1 to TRBJ2-7; D not resolved. The V end was cut by 3 bases, the J end by 6 bases, with 12 bases between. The CDR3 runs to 12 residues. Germline assignment: CDR1 DFQATT and CDR2 SNEGSKA (reference sequence). CDR3 in DNA: TGCAGTGCTAGGGATGGACCCGGCGAGCAGTACGTC. This codes for CSARDGPGEQYV.

The table lists this clonotype with a few counts. The chain combines TRBV20-1 with TRBJ1-2; TRBD1 might be the D (6 bases). Trimming removed 4 bases at V and 6 bases at J, with 12 bases between. The germline CDR1 and CDR2 sequences are DFQATT and SNEGSKA (reference sequence). The CDR3 runs 12 residues. DNA for the CDR3: TGCAGTGCTATCCACAGGGACCATGGCTACACCTTC. Amino acids: CSAIHRDHGYTF.

This clonotype occurred a few times. J is TRBJ2-7 and V is TRBV20-1, with TRBD2 as a possible D gene (5 bases). The germline gives CDR1 DFQATT, CDR2 SNEGSKA (reference sequence). The CDR3 runs to 14 residues. V was cut by 0 bases and J by 3 bases, with 12 bases left in between. CDR3 nucleotide sequence: TGCAGTGCTAGAGATCAAGGTCGGGGCTACGAGCAGTACGTC. It encodes CSARDQGRGYEQYV.

This chain links TRBV28 with TRBJ2-5, with D perhaps TRBD2 (6 bases). Deletions cut 11 bases from V and 3 bases from J, with 16 bases between. This CDR3 is built from 13 residues. CDR1 and CDR2 from the germline V gene are MDHEN and SYDVKM. CDR3 residues: CAHSKGLKETQYF. The CDR3 nucleotides read TGTGCCCACTCAAAGGGACTTAAAGAGACCCAGTACTTC.

This clonotype was observed a few times. The rearrangement links TRBV12-3 or TRBV12-4 to TRBJ1-4; no reliable D call. V was shortened by 5 bases and J by 8 bases, with 12 bases between the two germline ends. There are 13 residues in the CDR3. The CDR3 coding sequence is TGTGCCAGCAGTCGTGGACCCGGGGAAAAACTGTTTTTT. Its protein is CASSRGPGEKLFF.

In this sample, this clonotype turned up many times. CDR3 bases: TGTGCCAGCAGCCGCGCCGGGACAGGGATATACGGGAATGAGCAGTTCTTC. Its translation: CASSRAGTGIYGNEQFF. V gene TRBV7-2 combines with J gene TRBJ2-1; 9 bases are shared with TRBD1. The V segment lost 5 bases and the J segment 7 bases; nucleotides outside the gene matches: 15. The CDR3 covers 17 residues. Germline CDR1 and CDR2: SGHTA and FQGNSA.

The chain uses TRBV27 and TRBJ1-2; D possibly corresponds to TRBD1 (5 bases). The germline V gene has CDR1 MNHEY and CDR2 SMNVEV (reference sequence). The germline V and J ends were trimmed by 0 bases and 8 bases, with 16 bases remaining between them. CDR3 length: 15 amino acids. CDR3: CASSLSRGGAGGYTF. DNA for the CDR3: TGTGCCAGCAGTTTATCCCGTGGAGGGGCAGGCGGCTACACCTTC.

The rearrangement uses TRBV27 and TRBJ2-2, with 7 bases lining up with TRBD2. Germline trimming cut 4 bases from V and 3 bases from J; bases unmatched to any gene: 8. Germline V gives CDR1 MNHEY, CDR2 SMNVEV (reference sequence). The CDR3 covers 16 residues. The CDR3 DNA reads TGTGCCAGCAGTTACGGGGAGCGGGGTGACACCGGGGAGCTGTTTTTT. Its translation: CASSYGERGDTGELFF.

This clonotype was detected a few times. The V call is TRBV15, the J call TRBJ2-6; 8 nucleotides agree with TRBD1. CDR3 length equals 16 residues. J lost 4 bases, V lost 3 bases, and 5 bases had no gene match. In germline, CDR1 is LNHNV, CDR2 YYDKDF (reference sequence). The DNA of the CDR3 is TGTGCCACCAGCAGGGGGACAGGATCCGGGGCCAACGTCCTGACTTTC. Encoded protein: CATSRGTGSGANVLTF.

The chain employs TRBV5-1 and TRBJ2-2; D is perhaps TRBD1 (6 bases). The ends were cut back, 4 bases at V and 1 base at J, with 14 bases in the middle. The CDR3 covers 16 residues. Germline CDR1 and CDR2: SGHRS and YFSETQ. CDR3 loop: CASSPTGTLNTGELFF. The CDR3 bases are TGCGCCAGCAGCCCGACCGGGACATTGAACACCGGGGAGCTGTTTTTT.

The V and J genes are TRBV5-6 and TRBJ1-2; D uncertain. V was cut by 0 bases and J by 8 bases, with 14 bases left in between. The germline V gene has CDR1 SGHDT and CDR2 YYEEEE. The CDR3 is 14 amino acids. CDR3 residues: CASSLDGSVEGYTF. The CDR3 DNA reads TGTGCCAGCAGCTTGGATGGGAGTGTAGAGGGCTACACCTTC.